Presented here are 32 T cell receptor beta chains from one specimen sequenced in a study of blood T cell repertoires in COVID-19 (dated by TCRdb to the early 2020s). To prepare the library, the immunoSEQ multiplex PCR assay was applied. Not all clones reach the TCRdb copy of this immuneACCESS table, which keeps in-frame sequences only. Checked studies attribute under half of the gap to unresolved V genes and leave the rest unexplained. Recorded for this sample are under 300,000 clones; roughly 87% of them occurred a single time. Roughly 6% of the sample comes from the top ten. The sequencing sample was made of PBMCs or T cells enriched from blood (not recorded which). These receptors were collected from a woman aged 25 to 39 with acute COVID-19.

The chain couples TRBV11-1 to TRBJ1-1; 7 bases align to TRBD1. The length of the CDR3 is 15 residues. V was pared by 2 bases and J by 4 bases, with 7 bases of the junction left unmatched. Germline-derived CDR1 and CDR2 are SGHAT and FQDESV (reference sequence). CDR3 nucleotide sequence: TGTGCCAGCAGCTTAATGAGGGGGCTCGGCACTGAAGCTTTCTTT. It specifies CASSLMRGLGTEAFF. The full variable domain, rest sourced from reference TRBV11-1 and TRBJ1-1, is EAEVAQSPRYKITEKSQAVAFWCDPISGHATLYWYRQILGQGPELLVQFQDESVVDDSQLPKDRFSAERLKGVDSTLKIQPAELGDSAMYLCASSLMRGLGTEAFFGQGTRLTVV.

This rearrangement joins TRBV10-3 to TRBJ2-2; weak D call: TRBD2 (5 bases). Germline lookup yields CDR1 ENHRY and CDR2 SYGVKD. V was cut by 11 bases and J by 2 bases, with 18 bases left in between. The CDR3 consists of 15 residues. The CDR3 coding sequence is TGTGCCCTATCCGCGTCTCGGGGAAACACCGGGGAGCTGTTTTTT. Amino acid sequence: CALSASRGNTGELFF.

The chain recombines TRBV27 with TRBJ2-7, with D possibly matching TRBD1 (5 bases). Germline CDR1 MNHEY, CDR2 SMNVEV (reference sequence). Deletions cut 5 bases from V and 6 bases from J, with 20 bases between. The CDR3 length is 15 residues. The CDR3 protein is CASSPRWQGRGEQYF. Written as DNA, the CDR3 is TGTGCCAGCAGTCCCCGTTGGCAGGGAAGGGGCGAGCAGTACTTC.

In its sample, this clone was seen a few times. The CDR3 bases are TGTGCCAGCAGCTCCCCCCTAGCGGGCCCAGTCAATGAGCAGTTCTTC. It encodes CASSSPLAGPVNEQFF. The J gene is TRBJ2-1, the V gene TRBV7-9; TRBD2 agrees at 8 bases. The CDR3 is 16 residues long. V lost 4 bases to trimming and J lost 6 bases; unmatched junction nucleotides: 11. CDR1 and CDR2 (germline): SEHNR, FQNEAQ (reference sequence).

The chain joins TRBV19 to TRBJ2-7, with D possibly matching TRBD2 (5 bases). V lost 1 base, J lost 0 bases, and 10 bases lay in between. This CDR3 has 15 residues. Looked up from germline, CDR1 is LNHDA and CDR2 is SQIVND (reference sequence). The CDR3 DNA is TGTGCCAGTAGTATAGGTTACGGGAACTCCTACGAGCAGTACTTC. Amino acids: CASSIGYGNSYEQYF.

This CDR3 reads CASSSFPAGEQYF. CDR3 sequence (DNA): TGCGCCAGCAGCTCCTTCCCCGCGGGGGAGCAGTACTTC. The chain has TRBV4-3 and TRBJ2-7; tentative D call: TRBD2 (6 bases). The germline V and J ends were trimmed by 5 bases and 7 bases, with 15 bases remaining between them. Germline V gives CDR1 LGHNA, CDR2 YSLEER. The CDR3 contains 13 residues.

The rearrangement uses TRBV14 and TRBJ2-7; D is possibly TRBD2 (6 bases). The germline gives CDR1 SGHDN, CDR2 FVKESK. The CDR3 has 16 amino acids. V lost 0 bases and J 7 bases, leaving 19 bases between the germline ends. CDR3 amino acids: CASSQEGRLLGVEQYF. CDR3 nucleotides: TGTGCCAGCAGCCAAGAGGGGAGGCTCCTCGGTGTGGAGCAGTACTTC. The full variable domain, its missing parts supplied by reference TRBV14 and TRBJ2-7, is EAGVTQFPSHSVIEKGQTVTLRCDPISGHDNLYWYRRVMGKEIKFLLHFVKESKQDESGMPNNRFLAERTGGTYSTLKVQPAELEDSGVYFCASSQEGRLLGVEQYFGPGTRLTVT.

The chain couples TRBV12-3 or TRBV12-4 to TRBJ2-2; D is undetermined. This CDR3 spans 13 amino acids. The V gene lost 6 bases and the J gene lost 3 bases, with 8 bases spanning the gap. The CDR3 sequence: CASSLKYTGELFF. The DNA for the CDR3 is TGTGCCAGCAGCCTAAAGTACACCGGGGAGCTGTTTTTT.

V gene TRBV12-3 or TRBV12-4 combines with J gene TRBJ1-6; D may be TRBD1 (5 bases). The CDR3 consists of 12 residues. Trimming pared 7 bases from V and 10 bases from J, leaving 11 bases between. For the CDR3, the DNA is TGTGCCAGCACCCTGGGGCCGTCACCCCTCCACTTT. Protein sequence: CASTLGPSPLHF.

This clone was counted at least ten times. The V call is TRBV2, the J call TRBJ2-1; TRBD2 aligns across 9 bases. The CDR3 has 16 residues. The V and J ends lost 2 bases and 4 bases, in that order; junction bases with no gene match: 6. Per germline, CDR1 SNHLY and CDR2 FYNNEI. The chain's CDR3 is CASSERERGEYNEQFF. The CDR3 DNA reads as TGTGCCAGCAGTGAACGGGAGCGGGGGGAATACAATGAGCAGTTCTTC.

J is TRBJ1-1 and V is TRBV10-1, with 8 bases that match TRBD1. The CDR3 loop spans 16 amino acids. Trimming at V came to 6 bases and at J to 0 bases, leaving 9 bases not matched to a gene. CDR1 and CDR2 from the germline V gene are WNHNN and SYGVQD (reference sequence). The CDR3 loop is CASRDGQGPLNTEAFF. CDR3 sequence (DNA): TGCGCCAGCAGGGACGGACAGGGACCCTTGAACACTGAAGCTTTCTTT.

The gene calls are TRBV4-3 and TRBJ2-6; TRBD2 matches at 7 bases. J was trimmed by 0 bases and V by 0 bases; bases with no gene match: 11. The V gene's germline CDR1 is LGHNA and CDR2 YSLEER. CDR3 size: 20 residues. CDR3 DNA sequence: TGCGCCAGCAGCCAAGATTTAGGGGAGGGACTATTCTCTGGGGCCAACGTCCTGACTTTC. Translating it yields CASSQDLGEGLFSGANVLTF.

The gene calls are TRBV25-1 and TRBJ1-1; D is undetermined. V lost 3 bases and J 4 bases, leaving 12 bases between the germline ends. Germline V lookup: CDR1 MGHDK, CDR2 SYGVNS. The CDR3 is 14 residues long. CDR3 amino acids: CASSEDIRGTEAFF. The CDR3 coding sequence is TGTGCCAGCAGTGAGGATATACGGGGCACTGAAGCTTTCTTT.

In its sample, this clone was seen once. V and J are TRBV10-2 and TRBJ2-2; D is ambiguous. V was clipped by 0 bases and J by 1 base, with 3 bases between them. Germline-derived CDR1 and CDR2 are WSHSY and SAAADI. This CDR3 is 14 amino acids long. The CDR3 sequence: CASSESRNTGELFF. CDR3 bases: TGCGCCAGCAGTGAGTCCAGGAACACCGGGGAGCTGTTTTTT.

This chain joins TRBV9 and TRBJ2-5; 7 positions agree with TRBD1. This CDR3 comprises 16 residues. V shed 2 bases, J shed 2 bases, and the junction held 9 bases outside the gene matches. Germline V gives CDR1 SGDLS, CDR2 YYNGEE. The CDR3 sequence: CASSVTTGTEQETQYF. CDR3 bases: TGTGCCAGCAGCGTGACGACCGGGACAGAGCAAGAGACCCAGTACTTC. Drawing the rest from reference TRBV9 and TRBJ2-5, the complete variable domain is DSGVTQTPKHLITATGQRVTLRCSPRSGDLSVYWYQQSLDQGLQFLIQYYNGEERAKGNILERFSAQQFPDLHSELNLSSLELGDSALYFCASSVTTGTEQETQYFGPGTRLLVL.

This chain joins TRBV7-9 and TRBJ1-1; 8 positions agree with TRBD1. The CDR3 totals 12 residues. The trim removed 5 bases at V and 8 bases at J, leaving 4 bases unmatched. Germline V gene sequence: CDR1 SEHNR, CDR2 FQNEAQ (reference sequence). The CDR3 here is CASSPGQEEAFF. CDR3 bases: TGTGCCAGCAGCCCGGGACAGGAAGAAGCTTTCTTT.

The V and J genes are TRBV2 and TRBJ2-1, with no clear D. V was clipped by 5 bases and J by 0 bases, with 11 bases between them. Germline V CDR1 and CDR2: SNHLY, FYNNEI. This CDR3 is built from 15 residues. The CDR3 DNA sequence: TGTGCCAGCAGTCTGTTGGTGAGCTCCTACAATGAGCAGTTCTTC. Its translation: CASSLLVSSYNEQFF. The whole variable domain, filled in from reference TRBV2 and TRBJ2-1, reads EPEVTQTPSHQVTQMGQEVILRCVPISNHLYFYWYRQILGQKVEFLVSFYNNEISEKSEIFDDQFSVERPDGSNFTLKIRSTKLEDSAMYFCASSLLVSSYNEQFFGPGTRLTVL.

The rearrangement joins TRBV5-5 to TRBJ2-1; 8 nucleotides match TRBD2. V lost 2 bases to trimming and J lost 5 bases; unmatched junction nucleotides: 3. This CDR3 region has 14 residues. Germline V gene lookup returns CDR1 SGHKS and CDR2 YYEKEE (reference sequence). This chain's CDR3 is CASSLFSGDNEQFF. The CDR3 bases are TGTGCCAGCAGCTTATTTAGCGGGGACAATGAGCAGTTCTTC.

V and J are TRBV7-9 and TRBJ1-2, with 8 bases lining up with TRBD1. CDR1 is SEHNR and CDR2 is FQNEAQ in the germline V gene (reference sequence). Unmatched junction bases numbered 9, after V lost 3 bases and J lost 12 bases. CDR3 length: 13 amino acids. The CDR3 protein is CASSLEQGAQNTF. CDR3 in DNA: TGTGCCAGCAGCTTGGAGCAGGGGGCGCAAAACACCTTC.

This clone was counted a few times. V is TRBV9 and J is TRBJ1-3, with D perhaps matching TRBD1 (5 bases). The germline gives CDR1 SGDLS, CDR2 YYNGEE. This CDR3 spans 16 amino acids. V was trimmed by 3 bases and J by 3 bases, leaving 16 bases between them. CDR3 DNA: TGTGCCAGCAGCGCCTCCCCGACAGTACTTGGAAACACCATATATTTT. Protein product: CASSASPTVLGNTIYF.

The rearrangement uses TRBV6-1 and TRBJ1-1; a weak D match, TRBD1 (6 bases). Germline loops: CDR1 MNHNS, CDR2 SASEGT. V lost 3 bases, J lost 1 base, and 12 bases lay in between. The CDR3 totals 15 residues. The CDR3 nucleotides read TGTGCCAGCAGTGACACAGGGAAGAAGAACACTGAAGCTTTCTTT. It yields the protein CASSDTGKKNTEAFF.

This chain links TRBV27 with TRBJ1-5, with 7 positions matching TRBD1. Trimming removed 5 bases from V and 3 bases from J; junction bases left unmatched: 4. The length of the CDR3 is 14 residues. CDR1 MNHEY and CDR2 SMNVEV come from the germline V gene (reference sequence). CDR3 in amino acids: CASSQTGYNQPQHF. The CDR3 DNA reads as TGTGCCAGCAGTCAGACAGGGTACAATCAGCCCCAGCATTTT.

The chain has TRBV6-5 and TRBJ2-5; 7 bases line up with TRBD2. The germline CDR1 and CDR2 sequences are MNHEY and SVGAGI. Trimming at V came to 2 bases and at J to 5 bases, leaving 2 bases not matched to a gene. The CDR3 length is 13 residues. CDR3 nucleotides: TGTGCCAGCAGTTACGGCGGGGGTGAGACCCAGTACTTC. Amino acid sequence: CASSYGGGETQYF.

This chain uses TRBV7-9 with TRBJ2-2; D is undetermined. The V end lost 1 base, the J end lost 3 bases, and 6 bases lay between the germline ends. CDR1 is SEHNR and CDR2 is FQNEAQ in the germline V gene (reference sequence). The CDR3 runs to 14 residues. This CDR3 reads CASSLGRDTGELFF. The CDR3, as DNA: TGTGCCAGCAGCTTAGGACGGGACACCGGGGAGCTGTTTTTT.

The chain combines TRBV19 with TRBJ1-2, with 7 bases matching TRBD1. The CDR3 totals 15 residues. V trimming: 6 bases; J trimming: 1 base; junction bases outside the gene matches: 8. CDR1 and CDR2 (germline): LNHDA, SQIVND (reference sequence). This CDR3 reads CASSRSGGYNYGYTF. The CDR3, as DNA: TGTGCCAGTAGCCGTTCAGGGGGATATAACTATGGCTACACCTTC.

The chain links TRBV19 to TRBJ1-2; D ambiguous. CDR1 and CDR2 (germline): LNHDA, SQIVND (reference sequence). V lost 8 bases and J 4 bases, leaving 11 bases between the germline ends. This CDR3 contains 12 residues. CDR3 nucleotide sequence: TGTGCCAGTCGAGAGGGAGGCTATGGCTACACCTTC. Its translation: CASREGGYGYTF.

This chain links TRBV2 with TRBJ1-3; TRBD1 matches at 8 bases. The CDR3 contains 15 residues. V was pared by 1 base and J by 6 bases, with 5 bases of the junction left unmatched. From germline, CDR1 is SNHLY and CDR2 FYNNEI. The CDR3 bases are TGTGCCAGCAGTGAAGGTCAGGGGGCGTTAAACACCATATATTTT. Protein: CASSEGQGALNTIYF.

The rearrangement links TRBV5-5 to TRBJ1-1; D possibly corresponds to TRBD1 (6 bases). Germline CDR1 SGHKS, CDR2 YYEKEE (reference sequence). This CDR3 spans 15 amino acids. The V gene lost 2 bases and the J gene lost 0 bases, with 11 bases spanning the gap. Written as DNA, the CDR3 is TGTGCCAGCAGCTTTGGGACACACCTGAACACTGAAGCTTTCTTT. Its protein is CASSFGTHLNTEAFF.

The chain carries TRBV12-3 or TRBV12-4 and TRBJ1-2; weak D call: TRBD1 (5 bases). The V and J ends lost 6 bases and 5 bases respectively, with 10 bases between them. The CDR3 length is 12 residues. The CDR3 loop is CASSPGGYGYTF. The DNA of the CDR3 is TGTGCCAGCAGCCCCGGGGGATATGGCTACACCTTC.

This clone was seen a handful of times. The CDR3 here is CASSPHRATNEKLFF. The CDR3 region has the DNA TGTGCCAGCAGCCCACACAGGGCAACTAATGAAAAACTGTTTTTT. The chain combines TRBV3-1 (or the pseudogene TRBV3-2) with TRBJ1-4; weak D call: TRBD1 (6 bases). Trimming left V 4 bases short and J 0 bases short, with 9 bases between. CDR1 is LGHDT, CDR2 YNNKEL, per germline (reference sequence). This CDR3 has 15 amino acids.

The rearrangement uses TRBV6-1 and TRBJ1-6; TRBD1 matches at 7 bases. The CDR3 length is 15 residues. The V and J ends lost 2 bases and 7 bases, in that order; junction bases with no gene match: 5. Germline CDR1 reads MNHNS; CDR2 reads SASEGT. CDR3 region: CASSETGEANSPLHF. The CDR3, as DNA: TGTGCCAGCAGTGAAACAGGGGAGGCCAATTCACCCCTCCACTTT.

This clone was counted a single time. V and J are TRBV28 and TRBJ1-2; D is possibly TRBD1 (6 bases). Trimming pared 6 bases from V and 3 bases from J, leaving 11 bases between. Germline V gene data show CDR1 as MDHEN and CDR2 as SYDVKM. The CDR3 consists of 13 residues. The CDR3 nucleotides are TGTGCCAGCAGATCCACAGGGTACTATGGCTACACCTTC. This encodes CASRSTGYYGYTF.